The 22 T cell receptor beta chains below come from one sample, sequenced in a study of blood T cell repertoires in COVID-19. Assay: immunoSEQ multiplex PCR; the TCRdb copy retains only in-frame clones and omits some. Here the sample spans fewer than 500,000 clones, approximately 87% being singletons. The sample taken for sequencing was PBMCs or T cells enriched from blood (not recorded which). These receptors were obtained from a man aged 30 to 39 who had recovered from COVID-19.

The chain employs TRBV9 and TRBJ1-6, with a possible D match to TRBD1 (6 bases). The CDR3 runs 14 residues. Germline lookup yields CDR1 SGDLS and CDR2 YYNGEE. Trimming cost V 0 bases and J 10 bases, with 11 bases left between them. As DNA, the CDR3 is TGTGCCAGCAGCGTAGAGGGACATCGATCACCCCTCCACTTT. It specifies CASSVEGHRSPLHF. Filled out from reference TRBV9 and TRBJ1-6, the complete variable domain reads DSGVTQTPKHLITATGQRVTLRCSPRSGDLSVYWYQQSLDQGLQFLIQYYNGEERAKGNILERFSAQQFPDLHSELNLSSLELGDSALYFCASSVEGHRSPLHFGNGTRLTVT.

The V call is TRBV9, the J call TRBJ2-2; 10 bases match TRBD2. With 3 bases clipped from V and 2 bases from J, the junction kept 4 bases outside the gene matches. CDR1 is SGDLS, CDR2 YYNGEE, per germline. CDR3 length equals 16 residues. CDR3 sequence reads: CASSGRLAGNTGELFF. CDR3 nucleotide sequence: TGTGCCAGCAGCGGGCGACTAGCGGGTAACACCGGGGAGCTGTTTTTT.

The chain combines TRBV4-1 with TRBJ1-5, with D unclear. Between the trimmed V and J ends, which lost 0 bases and 5 bases, there was a span of 11 bases. From germline, CDR1 is MGHRA and CDR2 YSYEKL. CDR3 length: 15 residues. CDR3 sequence reads: CASSQEPNSYQPQHF. The CDR3 region has the DNA TGCGCCAGCAGCCAAGAGCCAAACTCGTATCAGCCCCAGCATTTT.

This chain uses TRBV7-9 with TRBJ1-3; D uncertain. The CDR3 loop spans 16 amino acids. Germline V gene data show CDR1 as SEHNR and CDR2 as FQNEAQ (reference sequence). Trimming took off 1 base at V and 0 bases at J, with 10 bases between the two ends. The CDR3 spells CASSLDSAASGNTIYF. The CDR3 nucleotides read TGTGCCAGCAGCTTAGATAGCGCTGCCTCTGGAAACACCATATATTTT.

The V and J genes are TRBV30 and TRBJ1-5, with 7 bases lining up with TRBD1. Germline CDR1 is GTSNPN and CDR2 is SVGIG (reference sequence). The ends lost 2 bases at V and 6 bases at J; junction bases unmatched: 4. The CDR3 length is 13 residues. CDR3 sequence reads: CAWSNQGGQPQHF. Written as DNA, the CDR3 is TGTGCCTGGAGTAATCAGGGGGGTCAGCCCCAGCATTTT.

V is TRBV9 and J is TRBJ1-2; 11 bases are a match to TRBD1. The CDR3 sequence is 15 residues long. Trimming took 0 bases from V and 6 from J; bases not matched to a gene: 4. Germline CDR1 and CDR2: SGDLS and YYNGEE. The CDR3 DNA reads TGTGCCAGCAGCGTAGAGTGGACAGGGGGCAATGGCTACACCTTC. Protein sequence: CASSVEWTGGNGYTF.

This chain links TRBV29-1 with TRBJ1-1; 7 positions agree with TRBD1. CDR1 SQVTM and CDR2 ANQGSEA come from the germline V gene. The CDR3 runs 12 residues. The junction had 5 bases not matched to a gene; V was cut back by 4 bases and J by 6 bases. The CDR3 loop is CSVAGQGAEAFF. For the CDR3, the DNA is TGCAGCGTTGCGGGGCAGGGGGCTGAAGCTTTCTTT.

The chain combines TRBV6-2 or TRBV6-3 with TRBJ1-1; 9 bases map to TRBD1. This CDR3 spans 15 amino acids. Germline V CDR1 and CDR2: MNHEY, SVGEGT. V shed 5 bases and J 8 bases; nucleotides not matched to a gene: 12. In DNA, the CDR3 is TGTGCCAGCAGTGTACCGGGACAGGGCTCTTACGAAGCTTTCTTT. Protein sequence: CASSVPGQGSYEAFF.

This clone was seen more than once but under ten times. The chain recombines TRBV20-1 with TRBJ1-4; unclear D gene. This CDR3 spans 16 amino acids. CDR1 is DFQATT and CDR2 is SNEGSKA in the germline V gene (reference sequence). The V end was cut by 3 bases, the J end by 3 bases, with 17 bases between. CDR3 loop: CSASFLGVQANEKLFF. For the CDR3, the DNA is TGCAGTGCTAGTTTTCTCGGGGTACAAGCTAATGAAAAACTGTTTTTT.

This chain links TRBV12-3 or TRBV12-4 with TRBJ1-1; D possibly corresponds to TRBD1 (6 bases). This CDR3 has 12 amino acids. V was cut by 6 bases and J by 8 bases, with 13 bases left in between. CDR3 residues: CASSAGQIEAFF. The CDR3, as DNA: TGTGCCAGCAGCGCCGGACAGATCGAAGCTTTCTTT.

DNA of the CDR3: TGCGCCAGCAGCCAAGATCATGGGGGGGCGCGTGGCTACACCTTC. Translating it yields CASSQDHGGARGYTF. The chain combines TRBV4-1 with TRBJ1-2, with D tentatively TRBD1 (6 bases). Trimming cost V 0 bases and J 7 bases, with 15 bases left between them. CDR1 is MGHRA and CDR2 is YSYEKL in the germline V gene. The CDR3 has 15 residues.

This rearrangement joins TRBV30 to TRBJ1-1, with TRBD1 matching 9 bases. Looked up from germline, CDR1 is GTSNPN and CDR2 is SVGIG (reference sequence). The CDR3 length is 14 residues. V shed 2 bases and J 7 bases; nucleotides not matched to a gene: 8. CDR3 in amino acids: CAWSSGTGLFEAFF. The CDR3 coding sequence is TGTGCCTGGAGTTCCGGGACAGGGTTGTTTGAAGCTTTCTTT.

This rearrangement joins TRBV6-6 to TRBJ1-5, with a tentative D call TRBD1 (6 bases). CDR3 length: 13 residues. Trimming cost V 5 bases and J 6 bases, with 11 bases left between them. Germline lookup yields CDR1 MNHNY and CDR2 SVGAGI (reference sequence). This CDR3 is CASSGGAGQPQHF. For the CDR3, the DNA is TGTGCCAGCAGTGGGGGGGCGGGTCAGCCCCAGCATTTT.

The count of this clone is one. The V and J genes are TRBV7-9 and TRBJ1-2; 9 nucleotides agree with TRBD1. The CDR3 is made up of 15 amino acids. The V and J ends lost 2 bases and 7 bases, in that order; junction bases with no gene match: 8. Per germline, CDR1 SEHNR and CDR2 FQNEAQ (reference sequence). The chain's CDR3 is CASSLSGDREAGYTF. The DNA for the CDR3 is TGTGCCAGCAGCTTAAGTGGGGACAGGGAAGCTGGCTACACCTTC.

The rearrangement joins TRBV14 to TRBJ1-3, with D possibly being TRBD1 (6 bases). Germline V CDR1 and CDR2: SGHDN, FVKESK. The CDR3 is 16 residues long. Trimming removed 2 bases at V and 2 bases at J, with 13 bases between. This CDR3 is CASSQITGTTGNTIYF. The CDR3 DNA sequence: TGTGCCAGCAGCCAAATTACCGGGACAACTGGAAACACCATATATTTT. The complete variable domain, with remaining parts taken from reference TRBV14 and TRBJ1-3, reads EAGVTQFPSHSVIEKGQTVTLRCDPISGHDNLYWYRRVMGKEIKFLLHFVKESKQDESGMPNNRFLAERTGGTYSTLKVQPAELEDSGVYFCASSQITGTTGNTIYFGEGSWLTVV.

This clone has only one observation. This sequence joins TRBV2 and TRBJ1-5, with 7 bases lining up with TRBD1. Germline loops: CDR1 SNHLY, CDR2 FYNNEI. Trimming cost V 6 bases and J 4 bases; bases outside gene matches: 9. This CDR3 spans 15 amino acids. This CDR3 reads CASRDGTANNQPQHF. CDR3 DNA: TGTGCCAGCAGGGACGGGACAGCTAATAATCAGCCCCAGCATTTT.

The chain carries TRBV14 and TRBJ2-3; a possible D gene is TRBD2 (5 bases). V shed 2 bases and J shed 8 bases, with 17 bases lying between them. From germline, CDR1 is SGHDN and CDR2 FVKESK. The length of the CDR3 is 15 residues. In DNA form, the CDR3 reads TGTGCCAGCAGCCAACTGGCCGGGTCCCGGGGTACGCAGTATTTT. Its protein is CASSQLAGSRGTQYF.

This clone has only one observation. The gene calls are TRBV13 and TRBJ1-3; 8 nucleotides match TRBD1. CDR1 PRHDT and CDR2 FYEKMQ come from the germline V gene (reference sequence). The CDR3 loop spans 14 amino acids. V shed 5 bases and J 4 bases; nucleotides not matched to a gene: 4. In nucleotides, the CDR3 is TGTGCCAGCAGCAACCGACAGGGGGGAAACACCATATATTTT. Encoded protein: CASSNRQGGNTIYF.

The J gene is TRBJ2-3, the V gene TRBV5-6; maybe TRBD1 (6 bases). The CDR3 is made up of 14 amino acids. The germline V gene has CDR1 SGHDT and CDR2 YYEEEE. V lost 4 bases, J lost 5 bases, and 14 bases lay in between. CDR3 in amino acids: CASSDKGGGDTQYF. The CDR3 DNA follows: TGTGCCAGCAGCGATAAAGGGGGTGGAGATACGCAGTATTTT.

This clone was counted a single time. The chain is built from TRBV9 and TRBJ1-5; D is undetermined. Germline V lookup: CDR1 SGDLS, CDR2 YYNGEE. V was clipped by 7 bases and J by 0 bases, with 11 bases between them. The CDR3 has 14 residues. The CDR3 spells CASSSGYSNQPQHF. CDR3 coding DNA: TGTGCCAGCTCGAGCGGGTATAGCAATCAGCCCCAGCATTTT.

This clone was detected only a few times. The chain couples TRBV4-2 to TRBJ1-2, with 8 positions matching TRBD1. Per germline, CDR1 LGHNA and CDR2 YNFKEQ. The CDR3 covers 15 residues. J was trimmed by 4 bases and V by 0 bases; bases with no gene match: 4. CDR3 protein: CASSQEMGQVYGYTF. The DNA of the CDR3 is TGTGCCAGCAGCCAAGAGATGGGACAGGTCTATGGCTACACCTTC.

V and J are TRBV2 and TRBJ2-1; weak D call: TRBD1 (8 bases). CDR1 is SNHLY, CDR2 FYNNEI, per germline. The CDR3 sequence is 15 residues long. Trimming pared 7 bases from V and 0 bases from J, leaving 13 bases between. This CDR3 reads CASNRGGSSYNEQFF. In DNA, the CDR3 is TGTGCCAGCAACAGGGGGGGGAGCTCCTACAATGAGCAGTTCTTC.